This T cell receptor beta chain was recorded in a study of T cell repertoires in cytomegalovirus infection. Across the study: The public TCR beta signatures pointed to both CMV infection and matching HLA type.

The V and J ends lost 2 bases and 3 bases respectively, with 13 bases between them. Germline CDR1 is KGHSH and CDR2 is LQKENI. The CDR3 totals 15 residues. TCRdb analysed the reads with MiXCR anew, one entry per CDR3 protein. This table holds about 440,000 distinct CDR3 sequences, roughly 30% found once. This clonotype was obtained from a human donor in good health (CMV status not recorded). Some clones in this sample may be carry-over from other donors' samples. The chain employs TRBV18 and TRBJ1-1, with a weak D call TRBD1 (6 bases). Sequenced sample: PBMCs. Here the CDR3 reads CASSPSSRGDTEAFF. CDR3 DNA sequence: TGTGCCAGCTCACCATCGTCCAGGGGTGACACTGAAGCTTTCTTT.